The 22 T cell receptor beta chains in this list originate from one sample, sequenced in a study of blood T cell repertoires in COVID-19. Sequencing used immunoSEQ multiplex PCR; TCRdb keeps in-frame clones, though not all of them. The table lists tens of thousands of clones, approximately 91% of them singletons. Specimen: peripheral blood. The receptors stem from a man aged 45-65 years with acute or convalescent COVID-19.

V and J are TRBV19 and TRBJ2-7; tentatively, D is TRBD2 (6 bases). The germline V gene encodes CDR1 LNHDA and CDR2 SQIVND (reference sequence). With 3 bases removed from V and 8 bases from J, the gap between germline ends came to 8 bases. CDR3 length equals 11 residues. This chain's CDR3 is CASSMGLKQYF. The DNA for the CDR3 is TGTGCCAGTAGTATGGGACTTAAGCAGTACTTC.

The chain combines TRBV3-1 (or the pseudogene TRBV3-2) with TRBJ2-3, with D perhaps TRBD1 (5 bases). V was shortened by 4 bases and J by 0 bases, with 8 bases between the two germline ends. From germline, CDR1 is LGHDT and CDR2 YNNKEL (reference sequence). This CDR3 spans 14 amino acids. DNA for the CDR3: TGTGCCAGCAGCCGTGGACAAAGCACAGATACGCAGTATTTT. Its translation is CASSRGQSTDTQYF.

V gene TRBV4-1 combines with J gene TRBJ1-5; TRBD1 might be the D (5 bases). The germline V and J ends were trimmed by 1 base and 3 bases, with 7 bases remaining between them. Germline V gene data show CDR1 as MGHRA and CDR2 as YSYEKL. The CDR3 runs to 14 residues. The CDR3 region is CASSQGQNNQPQHF. CDR3 nucleotides: TGCGCCAGCAGCCAAGGACAGAACAATCAGCCCCAGCATTTT.

The V call is TRBV6-5, the J call TRBJ1-1, with D tentatively TRBD1 (6 bases). The CDR3 is 14 amino acids. In germline, CDR1 is MNHEY, CDR2 SVGAGI. Trimming stripped 6 bases from V and 0 bases from J, with 11 bases between. Here the CDR3 DNA reads TGTGCCAGCAGGGGGACATATTTGAACACTGAAGCTTTCTTT. This sequence encodes CASRGTYLNTEAFF.

The gene calls are TRBV2 and TRBJ1-4; D remains unclear. The germline CDR1 and CDR2 sequences are SNHLY and FYNNEI. The ends were cut back, 1 base at V and 7 bases at J, with 13 bases in the middle. The CDR3 consists of 15 residues. The CDR3 sequence is CASSEGGMGLEKLFF. CDR3 bases: TGTGCCAGCAGTGAAGGAGGAATGGGTCTTGAAAAACTGTTTTTT.

J is TRBJ2-3 and V is TRBV3-1 (or the pseudogene TRBV3-2), with D unclear. The CDR3 runs to 14 residues. Germline lookup yields CDR1 LGHDT and CDR2 YNNKEL (reference sequence). V was cut by 1 base and J by 1 base, with 6 bases left in between. This CDR3 reads CASSQGLGTDTQYF. The DNA of the CDR3 is TGTGCCAGCAGCCAAGGATTAGGCACAGATACGCAGTATTTT.

V usage is TRBV19 and J usage is TRBJ1-3; D is ambiguous. Trimming took off 2 bases at V and 0 bases at J, with 8 bases between the two ends. The length of the CDR3 is 15 residues. The germline V gene has CDR1 LNHDA and CDR2 SQIVND (reference sequence). The CDR3 DNA sequence: TGTGCCAGTAGTATATCAGTTTACTCTGGAAACACCATATATTTT. Its translation is CASSISVYSGNTIYF.

The rearrangement joins TRBV9 to TRBJ2-3; 7 nucleotides align to TRBD2. Germline CDR1 reads SGDLS; CDR2 reads YYNGEE. The CDR3 is 16 amino acids. V trimming: 3 bases; J trimming: 0 bases; junction bases outside the gene matches: 7. Here the CDR3 reads CASSAGGRGSTDTQYF. CDR3 coding DNA: TGTGCCAGCAGCGCCGGTGGGCGGGGGAGCACAGATACGCAGTATTTT.

The chain links TRBV27 to TRBJ1-5; D might be TRBD1 (5 bases). Deletions cut 3 bases from V and 7 bases from J, with 13 bases between. Germline-derived CDR1 and CDR2 are MNHEY and SMNVEV (reference sequence). This CDR3 is built from 14 residues. The CDR3 loop reads CASSLSRVGQPQHF. For the CDR3, the DNA is TGTGCCAGCAGTTTGTCCAGGGTAGGGCAGCCCCAGCATTTT.

V usage is TRBV5-1 and J usage is TRBJ1-1, with 9 bases matching TRBD1. CDR1 and CDR2 (germline): SGHRS, YFSETQ. With V trimmed by 5 bases and J by 1 base, 9 bases remained unmatched. There are 16 residues in the CDR3. The chain's CDR3 is CASSTHAGQGNTEAFF. The CDR3 DNA sequence: TGCGCCAGCAGTACACATGCGGGACAGGGGAACACTGAAGCTTTCTTT. Full variable domain (rest looked up from reference TRBV5-1 and TRBJ1-1): KAGVTQTPRYLIKTRGQQVTLSCSPISGHRSVSWYQQTPGQGLQFLFEYFSETQRNKGNFPGRFSGRQFSNSRSEMNVSTLELGDSALYLCASSTHAGQGNTEAFFGQGTRLTVV.

The rearrangement uses TRBV28 and TRBJ1-1, with 11 bases matching TRBD1. Germline V gives CDR1 MDHEN, CDR2 SYDVKM. This CDR3 is built from 15 residues. Germline trimming cut 5 bases from V and 6 bases from J; bases unmatched to any gene: 8. In DNA form, the CDR3 reads TGTGCCAGCAGTCCGACCGGGACAGGGGGGGCTGAAGCTTTCTTT. Protein: CASSPTGTGGAEAFF.

This chain joins TRBV29-1 and TRBJ1-2; TRBD1 aligns across 8 bases. The length of the CDR3 is 12 residues. V was pared by 4 bases and J by 4 bases, with 2 bases of the junction left unmatched. Germline V gives CDR1 SQVTM, CDR2 ANQGSEA. CDR3 protein: CSVGGQGYGYTF. CDR3 DNA sequence: TGCAGCGTTGGAGGACAGGGCTATGGCTACACCTTC.

V usage is TRBV6-5 and J usage is TRBJ1-5, with TRBD1 matching over 9 bases. The CDR3 loop spans 15 amino acids. V shed 5 bases and J 7 bases; nucleotides not matched to a gene: 9. Germline CDR1 is MNHEY and CDR2 is SVGAGI. This CDR3 reads CASSRTGAFGQPQHF. The CDR3 DNA reads TGTGCCAGCAGTCGGACAGGGGCCTTTGGGCAGCCCCAGCATTTT.

This clone appeared once. The gene calls are TRBV24-1 and TRBJ2-5, with 16 bases that match TRBD2. The junction had 9 bases not matched to a gene; V was cut back by 4 bases and J by 2 bases. The germline V gene encodes CDR1 KGHDR and CDR2 SFDVKD. The CDR3 has 19 amino acids. In nucleotides, the CDR3 is TGTGCCACCAGTGAGGAGCCGGGACTAGCGGGGGGGCAGCAAGAGACCCAGTACTTC. Residues: CATSEEPGLAGGQQETQYF.

The rearrangement uses TRBV5-4 and TRBJ2-1; D is unclear. Germline-derived CDR1 and CDR2 are SGHNT and YYREEE (reference sequence). V was trimmed by 10 bases and J by 10 bases, leaving 18 bases between them. CDR3 length: 12 amino acids. This chain's CDR3 is CAALKTGGEQFF. The DNA for the CDR3 is TGTGCCGCCTTAAAAACCGGCGGAGAGCAGTTCTTC. Full variable domain (outside the CDR3, taken from reference TRBV5-4 and TRBJ2-1): ETGVTQSPTHLIKTRGQQVTLRCSSQSGHNTVSWYQQALGQGPQFIFQYYREEENGRGNFPPRFSGLQFPNYSSELNVNALELDDSALYLCAALKTGGEQFFGPGTRLTVL.

The rearrangement links TRBV18 to TRBJ2-2; 8 bases align to TRBD1. The CDR3 runs 16 residues. V shed 2 bases, J shed 4 bases, and the junction held 6 bases outside the gene matches. Germline CDR1 KGHSH, CDR2 LQKENI. CDR3 DNA: TGTGCCAGCTCACCAAACCGGGACAGGATCACCGGGGAGCTGTTTTTT. This codes for CASSPNRDRITGELFF. Combining the CDR3 with reference TRBV18 and TRBJ2-2 gives the whole variable domain NAGVMQNPRHLVRRRGQEARLRCSPMKGHSHVYWYRQLPEEGLKFMVYLQKENIIDESGMPKERFSAEFPKEGPSILRIQQVVRGDSAAYFCASSPNRDRITGELFFGEGSRLTVL.

V gene TRBV30 combines with J gene TRBJ2-5, with D tentatively TRBD1 (6 bases). The CDR3 totals 13 residues. The ends were cut back, 2 bases at V and 6 bases at J, with 13 bases in the middle. Per the germline V gene, CDR1 is GTSNPN and CDR2 is SVGIG (reference sequence). As DNA, the CDR3 is TGTGCCTGGAGTCCAACAGGGTTAAAGACCCAGTACTTC. Translated: CAWSPTGLKTQYF.

This chain connects TRBV18 to TRBJ1-3, with D possibly matching TRBD1 (5 bases). The germline V gene has CDR1 KGHSH and CDR2 LQKENI. V was pared by 6 bases and J by 1 base, with 10 bases between. The CDR3 extends over 14 amino acids. The CDR3, as DNA: TGTGCCAGCTCGACGGGGGATTCTGGAAACACCATATATTTT. Encoded protein: CASSTGDSGNTIYF.

This chain uses TRBV6-6 with TRBJ2-7; D gene ambiguous. V lost 0 bases and J 2 bases, leaving 11 bases between the germline ends. The CDR3 is 15 amino acids. Germline CDR1 is MNHNY and CDR2 is SVGAGI (reference sequence). This chain's CDR3 is CASSYSINVAYEQYF. As DNA, the CDR3 is TGTGCCAGCAGTTACTCGATCAACGTAGCCTACGAGCAGTACTTC.

This sequence joins TRBV18 and TRBJ2-7; 9 nucleotides match TRBD1. Looked up from germline, CDR1 is KGHSH and CDR2 is LQKENI. The V and J ends lost 1 base and 6 bases, in that order; junction bases with no gene match: 7. The CDR3 totals 15 residues. In DNA, the CDR3 is TGTGCCAGCTCACCACGGGACAGGGCTCAGGGCGAGCAGTACTTC. Translating gives CASSPRDRAQGEQYF.

CDR3 residues: CASSRTGFHEQYF. As DNA, the CDR3 is TGCGCCAGCAGTCGGACAGGGTTCCACGAGCAGTACTTC. The chain recombines TRBV23-1 with TRBJ2-7; 8 nucleotides align to TRBD1. TRBV23-1 is assigned to the ORF class and has an uncertain function. V lost 4 bases and J lost 5; bases outside the gene matches: 4. The CDR3 runs to 13 residues.

The chain couples TRBV10-3 to TRBJ2-5, with D perhaps matching TRBD2 (5 bases). CDR1 is ENHRY, CDR2 SYGVKD, per germline. Trimming pared 4 bases from V and 9 bases from J, leaving 12 bases between. The CDR3 covers 12 residues. This CDR3 is CAISGATGAQYF. The CDR3 nucleotides read TGTGCCATCAGTGGAGCAACCGGGGCCCAGTACTTC.